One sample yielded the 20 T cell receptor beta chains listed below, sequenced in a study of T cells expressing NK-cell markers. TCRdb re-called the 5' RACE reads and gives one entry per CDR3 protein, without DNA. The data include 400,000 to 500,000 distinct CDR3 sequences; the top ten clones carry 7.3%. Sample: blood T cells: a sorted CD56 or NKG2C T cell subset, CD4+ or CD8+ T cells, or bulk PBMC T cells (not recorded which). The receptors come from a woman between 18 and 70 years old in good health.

The chain's CDR3 is CASTIQTSGSSEQYF. V and J are TRBV3-1 and TRBJ2-7; the D call of TRBD2 rests on TCRdb alone, since no DNA is present to check it. Germline CDR1 reads LGHDT; CDR2 reads YNNKEL (reference sequence). The CDR3 is 15 amino acids.

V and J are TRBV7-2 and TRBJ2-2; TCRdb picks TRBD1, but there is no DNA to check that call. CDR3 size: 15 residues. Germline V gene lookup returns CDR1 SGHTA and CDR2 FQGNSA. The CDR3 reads CASSLGTGFPGELFF.

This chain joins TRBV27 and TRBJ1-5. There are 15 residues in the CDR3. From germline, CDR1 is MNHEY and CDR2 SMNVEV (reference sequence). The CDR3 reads CASSPRKYSNQPQHF.

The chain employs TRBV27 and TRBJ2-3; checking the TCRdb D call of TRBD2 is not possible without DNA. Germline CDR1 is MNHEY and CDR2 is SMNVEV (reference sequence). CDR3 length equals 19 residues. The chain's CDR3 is CASSLWPLAGRGVTDTQYF.

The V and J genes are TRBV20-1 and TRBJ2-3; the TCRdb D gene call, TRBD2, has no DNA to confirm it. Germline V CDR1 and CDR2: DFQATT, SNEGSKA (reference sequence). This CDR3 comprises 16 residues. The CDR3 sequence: CSASDEEREVGDTQYF.

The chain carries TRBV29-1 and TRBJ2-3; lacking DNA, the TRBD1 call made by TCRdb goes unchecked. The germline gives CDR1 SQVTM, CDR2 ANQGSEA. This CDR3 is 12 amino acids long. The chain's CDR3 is CSHRQGADTQYF.

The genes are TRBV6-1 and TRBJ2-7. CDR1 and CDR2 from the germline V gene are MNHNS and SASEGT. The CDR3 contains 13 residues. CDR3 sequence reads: CASSEALEGEQYF.

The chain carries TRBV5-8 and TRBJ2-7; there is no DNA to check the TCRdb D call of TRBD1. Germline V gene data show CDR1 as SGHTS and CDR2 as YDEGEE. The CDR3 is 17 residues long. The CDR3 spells CASSGGTGIRETYEQYF. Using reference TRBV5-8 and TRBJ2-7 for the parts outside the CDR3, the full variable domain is EAGVTQSPTHLIKTRGQQATLRCSPISGHTSVYWYQQALGLGLQFLLWYDEGEERNRGNFPPRFSGRQFPNYSSELNVNALELEDSALYLCASSGGTGIRETYEQYFGPGTRLTVT.

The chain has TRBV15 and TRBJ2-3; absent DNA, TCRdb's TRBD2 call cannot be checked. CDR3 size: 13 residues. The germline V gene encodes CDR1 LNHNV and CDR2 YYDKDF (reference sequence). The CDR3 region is CATSLATGDTQYF.

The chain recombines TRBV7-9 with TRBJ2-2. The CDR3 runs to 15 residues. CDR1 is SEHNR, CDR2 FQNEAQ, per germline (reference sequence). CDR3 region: CASSLRRLNTGELFF.

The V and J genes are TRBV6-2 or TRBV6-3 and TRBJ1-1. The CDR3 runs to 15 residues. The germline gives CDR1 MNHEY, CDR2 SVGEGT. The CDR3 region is CASSYWKSGNAEAFF.

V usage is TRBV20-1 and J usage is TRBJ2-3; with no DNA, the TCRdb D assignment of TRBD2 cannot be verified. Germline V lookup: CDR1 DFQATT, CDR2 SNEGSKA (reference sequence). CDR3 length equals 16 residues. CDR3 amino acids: CSARPVSGPSTDTQYF.

This CDR3 is CASTLLGGQETQYF. The chain recombines TRBV6-1 with TRBJ2-5; with no DNA, the TCRdb D assignment of TRBD1 cannot be verified. Germline CDR1 and CDR2: MNHNS and SASEGT. The CDR3 contains 14 residues.

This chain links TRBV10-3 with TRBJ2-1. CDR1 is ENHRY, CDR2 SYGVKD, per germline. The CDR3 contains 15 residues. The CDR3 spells CAISELSFSYNEQFF.

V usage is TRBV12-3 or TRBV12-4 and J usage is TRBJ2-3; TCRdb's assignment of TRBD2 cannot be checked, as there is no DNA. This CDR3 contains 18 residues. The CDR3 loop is CASSPSSGGAQSTDTQYF.

The CDR3 sequence: CASSPYSQGKAFF. The chain carries TRBV14 and TRBJ1-1; absent DNA, TCRdb's TRBD1 call cannot be checked. This CDR3 comprises 13 residues. Germline values: CDR1 SGHDN, CDR2 FVKESK.

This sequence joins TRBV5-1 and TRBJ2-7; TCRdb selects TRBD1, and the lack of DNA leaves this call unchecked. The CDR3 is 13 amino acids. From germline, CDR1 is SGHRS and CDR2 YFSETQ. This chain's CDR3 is CASSLGPGNEQYF.

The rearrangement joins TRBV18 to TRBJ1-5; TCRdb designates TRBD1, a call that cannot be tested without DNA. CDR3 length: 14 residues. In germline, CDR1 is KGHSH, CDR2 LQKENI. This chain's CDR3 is CASSRQPHNQPQHF.

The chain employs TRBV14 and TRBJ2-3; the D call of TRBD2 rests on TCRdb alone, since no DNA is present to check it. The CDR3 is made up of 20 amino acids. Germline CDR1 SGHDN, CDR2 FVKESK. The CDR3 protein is CASSPPDGLAGPSPTDTQYF.

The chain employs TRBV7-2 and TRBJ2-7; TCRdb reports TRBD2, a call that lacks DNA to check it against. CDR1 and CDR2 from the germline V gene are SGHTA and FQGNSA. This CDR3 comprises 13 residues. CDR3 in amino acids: CASSPPSASEQYF.